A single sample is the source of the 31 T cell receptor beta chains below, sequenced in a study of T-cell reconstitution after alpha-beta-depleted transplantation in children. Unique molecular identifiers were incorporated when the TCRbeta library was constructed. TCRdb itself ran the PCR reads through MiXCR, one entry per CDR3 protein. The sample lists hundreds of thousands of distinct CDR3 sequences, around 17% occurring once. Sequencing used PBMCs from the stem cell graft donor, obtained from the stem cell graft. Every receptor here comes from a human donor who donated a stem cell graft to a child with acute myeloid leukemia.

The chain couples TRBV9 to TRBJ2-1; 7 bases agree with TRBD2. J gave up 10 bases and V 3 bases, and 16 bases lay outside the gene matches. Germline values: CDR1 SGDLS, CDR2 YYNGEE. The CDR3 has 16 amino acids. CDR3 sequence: CASSGGLWGGEGEQFF. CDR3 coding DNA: TGTGCCAGCAGCGGCGGCCTTTGGGGCGGGGAGGGGGAGCAGTTCTTC.

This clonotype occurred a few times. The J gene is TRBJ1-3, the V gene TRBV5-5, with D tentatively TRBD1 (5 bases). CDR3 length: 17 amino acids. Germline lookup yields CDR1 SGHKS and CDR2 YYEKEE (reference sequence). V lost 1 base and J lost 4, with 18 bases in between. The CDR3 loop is CASSLLGTAGLGNTIYF. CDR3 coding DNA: TGTGCCAGCAGCTTGCTGGGGACGGCAGGCCTCGGAAACACCATATATTTT. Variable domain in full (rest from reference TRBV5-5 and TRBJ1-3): DAGVTQSPTHLIKTRGQQVTLRCSPISGHKSVSWYQQVLGQGPQFIFQYYEKEERGRGNFPDRFSARQFPNYSSELNVNALLLGDSALYLCASSLLGTAGLGNTIYFGEGSWLTVV.

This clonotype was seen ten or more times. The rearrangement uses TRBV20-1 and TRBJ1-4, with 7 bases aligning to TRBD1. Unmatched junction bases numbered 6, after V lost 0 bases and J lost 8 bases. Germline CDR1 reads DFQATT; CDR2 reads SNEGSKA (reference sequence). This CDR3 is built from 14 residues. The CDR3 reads CSAREGGAHEKLFF. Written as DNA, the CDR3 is TGCAGTGCTAGAGAAGGGGGCGCTCACGAAAAACTGTTTTTT.

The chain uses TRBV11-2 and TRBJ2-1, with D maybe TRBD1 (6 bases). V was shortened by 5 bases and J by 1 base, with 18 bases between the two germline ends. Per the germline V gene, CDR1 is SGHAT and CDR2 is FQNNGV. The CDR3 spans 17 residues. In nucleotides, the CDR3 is TGTGCCAGCAGCCCTGGGGCGGCAGGGGAGTCCTACAATGAGCAGTTCTTC. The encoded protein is CASSPGAAGESYNEQFF.

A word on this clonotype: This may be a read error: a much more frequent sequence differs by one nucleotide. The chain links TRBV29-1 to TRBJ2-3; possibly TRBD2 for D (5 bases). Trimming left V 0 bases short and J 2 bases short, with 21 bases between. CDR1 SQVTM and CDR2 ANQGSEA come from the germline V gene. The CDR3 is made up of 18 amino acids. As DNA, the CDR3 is TGCAGCGTTGAAGACCACGACACTGAATTGACTAACACAGATACGCAGTATTTT. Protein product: CSVEDHDTELTNTDTQYF.

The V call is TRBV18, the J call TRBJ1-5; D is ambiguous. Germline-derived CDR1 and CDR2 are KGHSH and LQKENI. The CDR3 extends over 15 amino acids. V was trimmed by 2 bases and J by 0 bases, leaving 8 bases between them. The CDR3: CASSPTSLSNQPQHF. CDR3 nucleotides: TGTGCCAGCTCACCAACCAGCCTTAGCAATCAGCCCCAGCATTTT. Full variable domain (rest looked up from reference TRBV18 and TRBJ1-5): NAGVMQNPRHLVRRRGQEARLRCSPMKGHSHVYWYRQLPEEGLKFMVYLQKENIIDESGMPKERFSAEFPKEGPSILRIQQVVRGDSAAYFCASSPTSLSNQPQHFGDGTRLSIL.

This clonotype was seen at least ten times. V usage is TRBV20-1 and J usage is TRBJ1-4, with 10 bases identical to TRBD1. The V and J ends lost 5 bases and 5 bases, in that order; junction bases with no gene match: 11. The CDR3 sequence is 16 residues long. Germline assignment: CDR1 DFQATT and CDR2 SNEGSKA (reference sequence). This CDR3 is CSAFPSGQGENEKLFF. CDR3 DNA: TGCAGTGCTTTCCCATCCGGACAGGGGGAAAATGAAAAACTGTTTTTT.

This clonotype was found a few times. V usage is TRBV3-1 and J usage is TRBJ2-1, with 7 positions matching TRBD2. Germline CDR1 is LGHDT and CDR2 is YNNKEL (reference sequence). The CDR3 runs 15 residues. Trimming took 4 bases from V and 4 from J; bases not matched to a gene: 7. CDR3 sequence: CASSPPSGYYNEQFF. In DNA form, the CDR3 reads TGTGCCAGCAGCCCTCCTAGCGGATATTACAATGAGCAGTTCTTC.

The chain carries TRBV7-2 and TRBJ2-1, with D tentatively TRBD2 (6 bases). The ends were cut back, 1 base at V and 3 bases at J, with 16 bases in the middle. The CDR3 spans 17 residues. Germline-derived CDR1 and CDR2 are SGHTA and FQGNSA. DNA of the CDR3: TGTGCCAGCAGCTTAGGTCCCTGGGCGGGGAACTACAATGAGCAGTTCTTC. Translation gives CASSLGPWAGNYNEQFF.

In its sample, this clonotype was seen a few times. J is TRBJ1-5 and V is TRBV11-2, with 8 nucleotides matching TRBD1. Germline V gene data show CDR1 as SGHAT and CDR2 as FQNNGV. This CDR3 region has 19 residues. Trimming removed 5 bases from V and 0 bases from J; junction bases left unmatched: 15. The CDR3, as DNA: TGTGCCAGCAGCCGTACAGGACAGGGTAACCCATATAGCAATCAGCCCCAGCATTTT. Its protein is CASSRTGQGNPYSNQPQHF.

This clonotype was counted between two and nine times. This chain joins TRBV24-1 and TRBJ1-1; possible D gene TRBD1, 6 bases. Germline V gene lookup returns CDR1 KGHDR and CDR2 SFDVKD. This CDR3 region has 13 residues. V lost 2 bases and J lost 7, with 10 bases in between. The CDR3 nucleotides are TGTGCCACCAGTGATTCCCAGACAGGTGAAGCTTTCTTT. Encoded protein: CATSDSQTGEAFF.

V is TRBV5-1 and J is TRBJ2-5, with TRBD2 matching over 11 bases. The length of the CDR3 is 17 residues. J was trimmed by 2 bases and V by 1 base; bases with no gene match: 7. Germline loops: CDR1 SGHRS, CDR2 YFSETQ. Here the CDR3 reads CASSLTLAGGMQETQYF. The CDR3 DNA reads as TGCGCCAGCAGCTTGACCCTAGCGGGGGGTATGCAAGAGACCCAGTACTTC.

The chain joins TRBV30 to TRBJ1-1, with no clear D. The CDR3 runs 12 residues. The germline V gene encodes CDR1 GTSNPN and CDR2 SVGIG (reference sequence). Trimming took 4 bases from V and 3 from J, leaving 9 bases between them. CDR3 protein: CAWNAEDTEAFF. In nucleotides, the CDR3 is TGTGCCTGGAACGCGGAGGACACTGAAGCTTTCTTT.

CDR3 coding DNA: TGTGCTTGCGGGGGGGACCAAGAGACCCAGTACTTC. Protein: CACGGDQETQYF. This chain connects TRBV24-1 to TRBJ2-5; 9 nucleotides agree with TRBD2. Germline V gene data show CDR1 as KGHDR and CDR2 as SFDVKD. The CDR3 is made up of 12 amino acids.

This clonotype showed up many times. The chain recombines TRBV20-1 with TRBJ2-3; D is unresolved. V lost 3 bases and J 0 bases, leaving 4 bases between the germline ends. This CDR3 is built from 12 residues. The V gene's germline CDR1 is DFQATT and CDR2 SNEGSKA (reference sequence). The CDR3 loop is CSARTSTDTQYF. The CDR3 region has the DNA TGCAGTGCTAGGACTAGCACAGATACGCAGTATTTT.

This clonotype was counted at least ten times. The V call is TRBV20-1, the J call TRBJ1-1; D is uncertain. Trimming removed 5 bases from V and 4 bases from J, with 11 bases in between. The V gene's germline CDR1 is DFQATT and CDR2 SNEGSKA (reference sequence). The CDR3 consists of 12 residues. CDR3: CSAGRAITEAFF. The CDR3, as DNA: TGCAGTGCTGGCAGAGCCATCACTGAAGCTTTCTTT.

The CDR3 loop is CASSQDYEPWGNEKLFF. The DNA for the CDR3 is TGCGCCAGCAGCCAAGATTACGAGCCGTGGGGTAATGAAAAACTGTTTTTT. The V call is TRBV4-3, the J call TRBJ1-4; unclear D gene. The CDR3 length is 17 residues. In germline, CDR1 is LGHNA, CDR2 YSLEER. Deletions cut 0 bases from V and 4 bases from J, with 15 bases between.

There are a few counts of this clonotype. CDR3 in DNA: TGCGCCAGCAGCCAAGATTGGGACAGGCTCGCCAGCGAGCAGTACTTC. The encoded protein is CASSQDWDRLASEQYF. The chain is built from TRBV4-3 and TRBJ2-7; 8 bases fit TRBD1. There are 16 residues in the CDR3. Trimming cost V 0 bases and J 6 bases; bases outside gene matches: 10. Germline CDR1 LGHNA, CDR2 YSLEER.

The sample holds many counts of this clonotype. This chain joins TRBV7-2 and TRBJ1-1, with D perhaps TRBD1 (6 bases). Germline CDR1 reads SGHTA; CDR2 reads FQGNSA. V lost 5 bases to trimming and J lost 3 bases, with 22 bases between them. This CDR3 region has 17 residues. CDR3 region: CASSPRGVFSADTEAFF. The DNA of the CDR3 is TGTGCCAGCAGCCCCAGGGGAGTCTTTTCCGCGGACACTGAAGCTTTCTTT.

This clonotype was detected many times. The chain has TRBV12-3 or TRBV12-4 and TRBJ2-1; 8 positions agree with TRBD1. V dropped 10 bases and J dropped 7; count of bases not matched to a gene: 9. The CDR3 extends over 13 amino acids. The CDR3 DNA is TGTGCCACCTCACGACAGGGGTCGAATGAGCAGTTCTTC. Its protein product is CATSRQGSNEQFF.

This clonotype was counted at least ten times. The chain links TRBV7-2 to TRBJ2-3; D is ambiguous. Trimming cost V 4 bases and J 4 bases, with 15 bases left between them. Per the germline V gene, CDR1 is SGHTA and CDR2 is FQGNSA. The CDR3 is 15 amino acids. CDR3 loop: CASSSRGWGADTQYF. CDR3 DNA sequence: TGTGCCAGCAGCTCTAGAGGTTGGGGTGCAGATACGCAGTATTTT.

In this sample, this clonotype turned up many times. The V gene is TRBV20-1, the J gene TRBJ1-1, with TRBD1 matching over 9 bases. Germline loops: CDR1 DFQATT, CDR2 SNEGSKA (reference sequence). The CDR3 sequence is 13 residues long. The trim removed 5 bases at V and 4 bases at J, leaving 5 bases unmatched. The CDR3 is CSAGTGWGTEAFF. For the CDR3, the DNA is TGCAGTGCTGGGACAGGGTGGGGCACTGAAGCTTTCTTT.

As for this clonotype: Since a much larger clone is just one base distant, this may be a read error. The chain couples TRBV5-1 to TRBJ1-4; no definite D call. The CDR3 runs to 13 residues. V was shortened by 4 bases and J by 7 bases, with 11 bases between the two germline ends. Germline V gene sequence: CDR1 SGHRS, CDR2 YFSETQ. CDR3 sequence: CASSLGLSEKLFF. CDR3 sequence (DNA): TGCGCCAGCAGCCTTGGGCTGTCTGAAAAACTGTTTTTT. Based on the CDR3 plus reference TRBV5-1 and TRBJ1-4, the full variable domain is KAGVTQTPRYLIKTRGQQVTLSCSPISGHRSVSWYQQTPGQGLQFLFEYFSETQRNKGNFPGRFSGRQFSNSRSEMNVSTLELGDSALYLCASSLGLSEKLFFGSGTQLSVL.

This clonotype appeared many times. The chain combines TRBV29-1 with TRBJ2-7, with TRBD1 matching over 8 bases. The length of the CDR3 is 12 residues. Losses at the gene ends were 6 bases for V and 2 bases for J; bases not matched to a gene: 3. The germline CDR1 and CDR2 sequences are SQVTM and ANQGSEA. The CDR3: CSVGQGAYEQYF. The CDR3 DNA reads TGCAGCGTCGGACAGGGAGCCTACGAGCAGTACTTC.

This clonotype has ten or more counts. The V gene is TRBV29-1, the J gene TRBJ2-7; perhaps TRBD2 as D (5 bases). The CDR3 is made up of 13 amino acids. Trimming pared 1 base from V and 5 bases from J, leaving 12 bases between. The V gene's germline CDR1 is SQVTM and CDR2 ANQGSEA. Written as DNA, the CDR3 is TGCAGCGTTGAAGTGACTCGGGGAGACGAGCAGTACGTC. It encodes CSVEVTRGDEQYV.

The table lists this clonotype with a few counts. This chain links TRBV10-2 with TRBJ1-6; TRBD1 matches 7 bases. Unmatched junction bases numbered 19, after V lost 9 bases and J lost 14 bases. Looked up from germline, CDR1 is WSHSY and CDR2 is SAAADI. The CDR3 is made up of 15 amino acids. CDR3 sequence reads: CASSPVGTADTALHF. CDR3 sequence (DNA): TGCGCCAGTTCTCCCGTCGGGACAGCGGATACGGCCCTCCACTTT.

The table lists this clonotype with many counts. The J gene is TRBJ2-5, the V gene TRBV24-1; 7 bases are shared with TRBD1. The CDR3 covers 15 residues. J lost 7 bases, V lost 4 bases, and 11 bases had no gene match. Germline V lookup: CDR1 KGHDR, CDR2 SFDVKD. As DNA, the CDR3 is TGTGCCACCAGTGACTCCGGGACAGCCTCAGGGACCCAGTACTTC. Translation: CATSDSGTASGTQYF.

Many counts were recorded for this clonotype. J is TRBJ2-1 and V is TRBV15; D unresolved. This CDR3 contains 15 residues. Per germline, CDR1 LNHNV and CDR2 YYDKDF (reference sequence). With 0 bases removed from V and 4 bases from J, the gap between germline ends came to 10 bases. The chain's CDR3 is CATSREGNPYNEQFF. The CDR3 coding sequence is TGTGCCACCAGCAGAGAGGGGAACCCTTACAATGAGCAGTTCTTC.

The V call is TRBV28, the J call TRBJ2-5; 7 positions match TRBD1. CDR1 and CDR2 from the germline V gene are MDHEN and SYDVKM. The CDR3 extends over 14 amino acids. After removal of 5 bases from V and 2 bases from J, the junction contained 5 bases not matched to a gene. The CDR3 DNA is TGTGCCAGCAGTCGGGACAGCCCTCAAGAGACCCAGTACTTC. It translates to CASSRDSPQETQYF.

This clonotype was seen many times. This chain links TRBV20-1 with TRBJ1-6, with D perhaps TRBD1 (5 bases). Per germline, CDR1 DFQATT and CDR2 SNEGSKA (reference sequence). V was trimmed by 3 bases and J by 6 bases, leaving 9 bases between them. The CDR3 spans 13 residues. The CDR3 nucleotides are TGCAGTGCTAGTGTGCAGGGTAATTCACCCCTCCACTTT. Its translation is CSASVQGNSPLHF.

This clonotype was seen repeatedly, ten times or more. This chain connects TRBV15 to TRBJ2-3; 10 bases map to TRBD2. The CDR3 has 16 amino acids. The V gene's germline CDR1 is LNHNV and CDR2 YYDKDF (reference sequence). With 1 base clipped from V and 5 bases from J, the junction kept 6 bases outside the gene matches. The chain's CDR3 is CATSRGLAGAGDTQYF. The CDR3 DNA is TGTGCCACCAGCAGAGGCCTAGCGGGGGCCGGAGATACGCAGTATTTT.